This record covers a single TCR beta chain. This sample is drawn from a study of blood T cell repertoires in COVID-19. Sequenced by immunoSEQ multiplex PCR; TCRdb stores in-frame clones only, minus some. The sample records 100,000 to 150,000 clones, roughly 72% being singletons. The junction had 5 bases not matched to a gene; V was cut back by 3 bases and J by 2 bases. The CDR3 totals 15 residues. Germline loops: CDR1 SGHKS, CDR2 YYEKEE (reference sequence). Sequences were obtained from peripheral blood. The chain combines TRBV5-5 with TRBJ2-7; 10 positions agree with TRBD1. The TCR comes from a man older than 75 with COVID-19, enrolled during active disease. The DNA for the CDR3 is TGTGCCAGCAGCTGGGGGACAGGGGAGGCCTACGAGCAGTACTTC. Protein product: CASSWGTGEAYEQYF.